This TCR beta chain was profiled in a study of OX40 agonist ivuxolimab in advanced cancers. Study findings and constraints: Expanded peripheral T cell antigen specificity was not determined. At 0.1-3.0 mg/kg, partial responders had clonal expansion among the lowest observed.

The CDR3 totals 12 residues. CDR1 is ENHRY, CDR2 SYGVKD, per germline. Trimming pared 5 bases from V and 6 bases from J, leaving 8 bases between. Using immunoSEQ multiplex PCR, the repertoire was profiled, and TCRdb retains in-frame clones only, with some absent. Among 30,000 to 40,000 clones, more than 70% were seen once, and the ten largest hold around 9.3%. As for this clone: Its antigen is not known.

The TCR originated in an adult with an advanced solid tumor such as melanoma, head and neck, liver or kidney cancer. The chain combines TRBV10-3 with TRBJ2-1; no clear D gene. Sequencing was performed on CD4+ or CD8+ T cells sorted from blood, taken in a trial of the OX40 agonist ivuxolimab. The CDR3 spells CAISPTANEQFF. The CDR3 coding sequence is TGTGCCATCAGTCCCACAGCCAATGAGCAGTTCTTC.